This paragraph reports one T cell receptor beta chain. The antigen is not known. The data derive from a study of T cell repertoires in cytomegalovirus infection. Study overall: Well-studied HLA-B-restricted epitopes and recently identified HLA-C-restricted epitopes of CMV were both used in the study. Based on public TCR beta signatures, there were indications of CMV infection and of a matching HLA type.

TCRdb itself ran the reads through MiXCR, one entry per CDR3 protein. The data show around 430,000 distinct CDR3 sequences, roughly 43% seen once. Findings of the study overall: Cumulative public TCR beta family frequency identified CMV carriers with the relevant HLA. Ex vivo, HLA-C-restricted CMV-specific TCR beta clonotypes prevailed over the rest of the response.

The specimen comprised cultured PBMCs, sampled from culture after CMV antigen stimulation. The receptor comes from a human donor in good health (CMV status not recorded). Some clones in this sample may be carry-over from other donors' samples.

The CDR3 DNA reads as TGTGCCAGTAGGCGGGCCGCCGGGCATGAGCAGTTCTTC. Amino acids: CASRRAAGHEQFF. This sequence joins TRBV19 and TRBJ2-1; D perhaps matches TRBD2 (5 bases). The germline V and J ends were trimmed by 6 bases and 8 bases, with 14 bases remaining between them. Germline loops: CDR1 LNHDA, CDR2 SQIVND (reference sequence). The CDR3 covers 13 residues. Full variable domain (remainder filled in from reference TRBV19 and TRBJ2-1): DGGITQSPKYLFRKEGQNVTLSCEQNLNHDAMYWYRQDPGQGLRLIYYSQIVNDFQKGDIAEGYSVSREKKESFPLTVTSAQKNPTAFYLCASRRAAGHEQFFGPGTRLTVL.